Presented here are 25 T cell receptor beta chains from one specimen sequenced in a study of T-cell reconstitution after alpha-beta-depleted transplantation in children. The library targeted TCRbeta and was prepared with unique molecular identifiers. TCRdb fed the PCR reads into MiXCR, producing one record per CDR3 protein. The table shows 200,000 to 250,000 distinct CDR3 sequences, with around 9.2% occurring only once. The sequences come from PBMCs, mostly from graft donor cells, collected 360 days after TCRalphabeta/CD19-depleted stem cell transplant. These receptors were taken from a male patient aged 2-9 years who had a stem cell transplant for acute myeloid leukemia, so the T cells may come from the graft donor.

The CDR3 DNA sequence: TGTGCCAGCAGCTTATTTTCCGCGACAGGGGAGGGCATTCAGTACTTC. Translation gives CASSLFSATGEGIQYF. The V call is TRBV7-3, the J call TRBJ2-4, with D tentatively TRBD1 (8 bases). This CDR3 is built from 16 residues. Germline CDR1 reads SGHTA; CDR2 reads FQGTGA. V lost 2 bases, J lost 9 bases, and 20 bases lay in between.

There are many counts of this clonotype. The chain couples TRBV20-1 to TRBJ1-1; 7 bases match TRBD1. Germline CDR1 DFQATT, CDR2 SNEGSKA (reference sequence). There are 11 residues in the CDR3. J was trimmed by 6 bases and V by 6 bases; bases with no gene match: 4. CDR3: CSAEGTAEAFF. In DNA form, the CDR3 reads TGCAGTGCCGAGGGGACAGCTGAAGCTTTCTTT.

The chain has TRBV27 and TRBJ2-1; 8 bases fit TRBD2. Losses at the gene ends were 7 bases for V and 4 bases for J; bases not matched to a gene: 15. The germline V gene has CDR1 MNHEY and CDR2 SMNVEV (reference sequence). The CDR3 contains 17 residues. The chain's CDR3 is CASTPTYGLAVYNEQFF. The CDR3 nucleotides read TGTGCCAGCACCCCAACCTATGGACTAGCTGTTTACAATGAGCAGTTCTTC.

The sample holds a few counts of this clonotype. The chain links TRBV4-1 to TRBJ1-2, with 8 bases fitting TRBD1. V lost 3 bases, J lost 5 bases, and 8 bases stayed unmatched. The CDR3 has 15 amino acids. The germline gives CDR1 MGHRA, CDR2 YSYEKL. The CDR3 sequence: CASSHDRGGDYGYTF. DNA of the CDR3: TGCGCCAGCAGCCATGACAGGGGAGGAGATTATGGCTACACCTTC.

The V and J genes are TRBV27 and TRBJ2-1; D perhaps matches TRBD1 (7 bases). V was pared by 2 bases and J by 7 bases, with 30 bases between. This CDR3 is 20 amino acids long. Germline V CDR1 and CDR2: MNHEY, SMNVEV (reference sequence). The CDR3 DNA reads TGTGCCAGCAGTTTAGCCAGGGGGGCGGTTCCTCGCGTTTTGTTGAATGAGCAGTTCTTC. As protein: CASSLARGAVPRVLLNEQFF.

This clonotype was seen repeatedly, ten times or more. The chain is built from TRBV5-4 and TRBJ2-7, with D hard to call. The CDR3 consists of 16 residues. The V gene lost 3 bases and the J gene lost 4 bases, with 20 bases spanning the gap. The V gene's germline CDR1 is SGHNT and CDR2 YYREEE (reference sequence). The CDR3 spells CASSSTLHSTTYEQYV. CDR3 coding DNA: TGTGCCAGCAGCTCCACCCTCCACAGTACTACTTACGAGCAGTACGTC.

This clonotype was picked up many times. This rearrangement joins TRBV20-1 to TRBJ1-5; D gene ambiguous. V lost 6 bases and J 5 bases, leaving 17 bases between the germline ends. Germline values: CDR1 DFQATT, CDR2 SNEGSKA (reference sequence). The CDR3 spans 14 residues. The CDR3 DNA follows: TGCAGTGCCCTCGGGGAGGGTAGTGATCAGCCCCAGCATTTT. Translation: CSALGEGSDQPQHF.

The V gene is TRBV5-1, the J gene TRBJ1-3, with TRBD1 as a possible D gene (5 bases). The germline CDR1 and CDR2 sequences are SGHRS and YFSETQ. V dropped 4 bases and J dropped 0 bases, with 17 bases sitting between them. The CDR3 is made up of 17 amino acids. For the CDR3, the DNA is TGCGCCAGCAGCGCGTCCGTGGGGGGATCCTCTGGAAACACCATATATTTT. Its translation: CASSASVGGSSGNTIYF.

This clonotype was counted ten times or more. V gene TRBV12-3 or TRBV12-4 combines with J gene TRBJ1-1; no firm D call. This CDR3 has 11 residues. The ends were cut back, 3 bases at V and 11 bases at J, with 10 bases in the middle. The CDR3, as DNA: TGTGCCAGCAGTTTTATAGGGCGGGCTTTCTTT. Amino acid sequence: CASSFIGRAFF.

This clonotype was seen ten or more times. The rearrangement links TRBV20-1 to TRBJ1-4; tentative D call: TRBD1 (5 bases). V was cut by 3 bases and J by 7 bases, with 12 bases left in between. The CDR3 is 13 residues long. CDR1 DFQATT and CDR2 SNEGSKA come from the germline V gene (reference sequence). CDR3 in amino acids: CSASQGWTEKLFF. The CDR3 nucleotides are TGCAGTGCTAGTCAGGGCTGGACTGAAAAACTGTTTTTT.

In the case of this clonotype: A much more abundant neighbour one base away suggests this may be a read error. The chain is built from TRBV12-3 or TRBV12-4 and TRBJ2-7; D not resolved. Deletions cut 2 bases from V and 7 bases from J, with 9 bases between. The CDR3 is 12 residues long. CDR3 sequence (DNA): TGTGCCAGCAGTTTATCGTCCCAGGAGCAGTACTTC. Translation gives CASSLSSQEQYF.

This clonotype was found a few times. J is TRBJ1-1 and V is TRBV10-3, with no clear D. The CDR3 spans 14 residues. Trimming took 0 bases from V and 7 from J, leaving 12 bases between them. Germline CDR1 ENHRY, CDR2 SYGVKD. Written as DNA, the CDR3 is TGTGCCATCAGTGAGTCGACGTGGACGATTGAAGCTTTCTTT. This encodes CAISESTWTIEAFF.

This clonotype was observed at least ten times. The rearrangement uses TRBV6-6 and TRBJ2-1, with 10 bases that match TRBD2. CDR1 MNHNY and CDR2 SVGAGI come from the germline V gene (reference sequence). The CDR3 is 13 residues long. The V and J ends lost 7 bases and 7 bases, in that order; junction bases with no gene match: 4. CDR3 DNA sequence: TGTGCCAGCAACCTAGCGGGAGATAATGAGCAGTTCTTC. Translation gives CASNLAGDNEQFF.

This chain links TRBV12-5 with TRBJ2-3; possible D gene TRBD1, 5 bases. Trimming shortened V by 8 bases and J by 2 bases, and 14 bases separated the two germline ends. The CDR3 contains 14 residues. Germline loops: CDR1 LGHNT, CDR2 FRNRAP. In DNA form, the CDR3 reads TGTGCTAGTACACAGGATATACACACAGATACGCAGTATTTT. Translated: CASTQDIHTDTQYF.

This clonotype was counted a few times. The gene calls are TRBV10-3 and TRBJ2-7, with no clear D. Germline-derived CDR1 and CDR2 are ENHRY and SYGVKD. The CDR3 is 14 residues long. Trimming left V 0 bases short and J 6 bases short, with 12 bases between. CDR3 nucleotide sequence: TGTGCCATCAGTGAGTCGCAGAGCTTTCTCGAGCAGTACTTC. Amino acids: CAISESQSFLEQYF.

This clonotype was picked up a small number of times. This chain uses TRBV5-5 with TRBJ2-3, with 11 bases fitting TRBD2. CDR1 is SGHKS and CDR2 is YYEKEE in the germline V gene (reference sequence). Trimming cost V 4 bases and J 2 bases; bases outside gene matches: 9. The CDR3 totals 17 residues. The CDR3 coding sequence is TGTGCCAGCAGCCTACTAGCGGGAGAAGGAGTCACAGATACGCAGTATTTT. This gives the protein CASSLLAGEGVTDTQYF.

There are a few counts of this clonotype. This chain uses TRBV4-3 with TRBJ1-5; D is unresolved. CDR3 length: 15 amino acids. Germline loops: CDR1 LGHNA, CDR2 YSLEER. Trimming took off 2 bases at V and 5 bases at J, with 13 bases between the two ends. The CDR3 DNA reads as TGCGCCAGCAGCCAAAGCAGAAGGCTCTATCAGCCCCAGCATTTT. Amino acids: CASSQSRRLYQPQHF.

The J gene is TRBJ2-7, the V gene TRBV20-1, with D possibly being TRBD1 (6 bases). V was clipped by 3 bases and J by 3 bases, with 9 bases between them. The CDR3 is 12 amino acids. CDR1 and CDR2 from the germline V gene are DFQATT and SNEGSKA (reference sequence). Here the CDR3 DNA reads TGCAGTGCTAGCTACAGGGACTACGAGCAGTACTTC. Translating it yields CSASYRDYEQYF.

This clonotype was counted ten times or more. The chain joins TRBV21-1 to TRBJ2-7. TRBV21-1 is described as a pseudogene. This CDR3 spans 12 amino acids. The CDR3 protein is CASSKERGEQYF. In DNA, the CDR3 is TGTGCCAGCAGCAAAGAAAGAGGCGAGCAGTACTTC.

Many counts were recorded for this clonotype. V usage is TRBV10-2 and J usage is TRBJ2-2, with 8 positions matching TRBD2. Germline V lookup: CDR1 WSHSY, CDR2 SAAADI. This CDR3 is built from 14 residues. J lost 4 bases, V lost 5 bases, and 3 bases had no gene match. This chain's CDR3 is CASSRTSSTGELFF. For the CDR3, the DNA is TGCGCCAGCAGTCGGACTAGCAGCACCGGGGAGCTGTTTTTT.

There are many counts of this clonotype. This rearrangement joins TRBV20-1 to TRBJ1-2; 8 positions match TRBD1. Unmatched junction bases numbered 2, after V lost 6 bases and J lost 2 bases. Germline-derived CDR1 and CDR2 are DFQATT and SNEGSKA (reference sequence). The CDR3 runs 12 residues. The CDR3 DNA reads TGCAGTGCACGGACAGGGAACTATGGCTACACCTTC. Translating it yields CSARTGNYGYTF.

V usage is TRBV7-3 and J usage is TRBJ2-3; 9 nucleotides match TRBD2. Germline V gene data show CDR1 as SGHTA and CDR2 as FQGTGA. The CDR3 is made up of 14 amino acids. Trimming cost V 3 bases and J 4 bases; bases outside gene matches: 2. The CDR3 sequence is CASSFSGRSDTQYF. CDR3 nucleotides: TGTGCCAGCAGCTTCAGCGGGAGGTCAGATACGCAGTATTTT.

This clonotype came up many times. The rearrangement uses TRBV12-3 or TRBV12-4 and TRBJ2-5; 7 bases agree with TRBD1. The CDR3 runs to 14 residues. V lost 3 bases, J lost 4 bases, and 5 bases stayed unmatched. The CDR3 here is CASSFTGQLETQYF. The CDR3 DNA follows: TGTGCCAGCAGTTTTACGGGACAGCTAGAGACCCAGTACTTC.

DNA of the CDR3: TGTGCCAGCAGTTTATTCCGTCCAATTCGCGAGGTATTGGAGCTGTTTTTT. It translates to CASSLFRPIREVLELFF. The J gene is TRBJ2-2, the V gene TRBV27; no definite D call. Trimming stripped 1 base from V and 10 bases from J, with 22 bases between. The CDR3 contains 17 residues. Germline lookup yields CDR1 MNHEY and CDR2 SMNVEV (reference sequence).

Many counts were recorded for this clonotype. This chain links TRBV5-1 with TRBJ1-4, with unresolved D. CDR1 and CDR2 from the germline V gene are SGHRS and YFSETQ. The germline V and J ends were trimmed by 4 bases and 4 bases, with 14 bases remaining between them. The CDR3 extends over 15 amino acids. As DNA, the CDR3 is TGCGCCAGCAGCGGGAACGGATACCTTAATGAAAAACTGTTTTTT. Translation gives CASSGNGYLNEKLFF.